This TCR beta chain was retrieved from a study of neurological immune-mediated disorders. This clonotype has just a few counts. The cDNA was synthesized by 5'RACE incorporating 10-nucleotide random UMIs. Each CDR3 protein gets one entry after TCRdb re-called the 5' RACE reads with MiXCR. The sample yields about 21,000 distinct CDR3 sequences, over 5.5% seen once. Trimming pared 5 bases from V and 5 bases from J, leaving 13 bases between. The germline V gene has CDR1 SEHNR and CDR2 FQNEAQ (reference sequence). CDR3 length equals 14 residues. The receptor was isolated from a man aged 18 to 30 in good health. The chain has TRBV7-9 and TRBJ2-1; D is possibly TRBD1 (5 bases). Sequenced sample: CD8+ T cells from blood. CDR3 nucleotide sequence: TGTGCCAGCAGCGAGGACATCCTGAACAATGAGCAGTTCTTC. Encoded protein: CASSEDILNNEQFF.